This is a list of T cell receptor beta chains from one sample in a study of CD8 T cells in ankylosing spondylitis. TCRdb fed the 5' RACE reads into MiXCR, producing one record per CDR3 protein. The data show tens of thousands of distinct CDR3 sequences, with 16% seen just once and approximately 43% held by the top ten. The sequenced sample consisted of blood. The receptors shown here come from a male donor with ankylosing spondylitis or in good health (not recorded which). Each CDR3 is given with its conserved first and last residue. A D gene is named only where the DNA matches it firmly. Clone size is stated in some rows and not others, as once, few, many or a class when expanded.

CDR3 protein	CDR3 DNA	V gene	J gene	D gene	clone size
CASSETGAHEKLFF	TGTGCCAGCAGTGAGACCGGGGCCCACGAAAAACTGTTTTTT	TRBV25-1	TRBJ1-4	-	few
CASSLTAGRRDTQYF	TGTGCCAGCAGCTTAACGGCAGGGCGGAGAGATACGCAGTATTTT	TRBV7-9	TRBJ2-3	-	-
CASSLGPGLETQYF	TGTGCCAGCAGCTTAGGTCCCGGGTTGGAGACCCAGTACTTC	TRBV7-2	TRBJ2-5	-	few
CASRDKENTGELFF	TGTGCCAGCAGGGATAAGGAGAATACCGGGGAGCTGTTTTTT	TRBV2	TRBJ2-2	-	few
CASSQDKVTGELFF	TGTGCCAGCAGCCAAGATAAGGTTACCGGGGAGCTGTTTTTT	TRBV3-1	TRBJ2-2	-	-
CASSSSNRAPNTEAFF	TGTGCCAGCAGTAGCTCGAACAGGGCGCCGAACACTGAAGCTTTCTTT	TRBV6-2/TRBV6-3	TRBJ1-1	-	-
CASSYSTGDIQYF	TGTGCCAGCAGCTACTCTACAGGGGACATTCAGTACTTC	TRBV7-2	TRBJ2-4	TRBD1	few
CASSLLGQGGHIQYF	TGTGCCAGCAGTTTACTTGGACAGGGCGGTCACATTCAGTACTTC	TRBV28	TRBJ2-4	TRBD1	-
CSAASRLAGGTSTDTQYF	TGCAGTGCTGCTTCCCGCCTAGCGGGGGGGACTAGCACAGATACGCAGTATTTT	TRBV20-1	TRBJ2-3	TRBD2	-
CASSFADRDNEQFF	TGTGCCAGCAGCTTTGCGGACAGGGACAATGAGCAGTTCTTC	TRBV3-1	TRBJ2-1	TRBD1	-
CASSRRGLNTGELFF	TGCGCCAGCAGCAGGCGGGGACTGAACACCGGGGAGCTGTTTTTT	TRBV5-1	TRBJ2-2	-	-
CASIVWLVGGTEAFF	TGTGCCAGCATCGTTTGGTTGGTGGGGGGCACTGAAGCTTTCTTT	TRBV28	TRBJ1-1	-	-
CASSLGTGLIDPFF	TGTGCCAGCAGTTTAGGGACAGGCCTTATTGATCCGTTCTTC	TRBV28	TRBJ2-7	TRBD1	few
CASSLRRRVEAFF	TGTGCCAGCAGCTTAAGACGCAGGGTTGAAGCTTTCTTT	TRBV7-2	TRBJ1-1	-	-
CASSSLNRGGELFF	TGTGCCAGCAGCTCCCTCAACAGGGGTGGGGAGCTGTTTTTT	TRBV7-9	TRBJ2-2	TRBD1	-
CASSSRANTGELFF	TGTGCCAGCAGTTCCAGGGCAAACACCGGGGAGCTGTTTTTT	TRBV12-3/TRBV12-4	TRBJ2-2	-	-
CASSHFRQQGKDTQYF	TGTGCCAGCAGTCATTTTCGACAACAGGGAAAGGACACGCAGTATTTT	TRBV12-3/TRBV12-4	TRBJ2-3	-	-
CASSPRARQFF	TGTGCCAGCAGCCCCCGAGCTCGGCAGTTCTTC	TRBV7-9	TRBJ2-1	-	-
CASSRGSGASYEQYF	TGTGCCAGCAGTCGGGGAAGCGGGGCCTCCTACGAGCAGTACTTC	TRBV6-5	TRBJ2-7	TRBD2	-
CSVPGGNEQFF	TGCAGCGTCCCCGGGGGGAATGAGCAGTTCTTC	TRBV29-1	TRBJ2-1	TRBD2	few
CVSSYWEEKLFF	TGTGTCAGCAGTTACTGGGAAGAAAAACTGTTTTTT	TRBV6-6	TRBJ1-4	-	-
CASSLNGVGVANEKLFF	TGTGCCAGCAGTTTGAACGGGGTGGGCGTCGCTAATGAAAAACTGTTTTTT	TRBV12-3/TRBV12-4	TRBJ1-4	-	few
CASSVEAGGLYEQFF	TGTGCCAGCAGCGTAGAAGCGGGGGGGTTGTATGAGCAGTTCTTC	TRBV9	TRBJ2-1	TRBD2	-
CASSYRGQGLSAGELFF	TGTGCCAGCAGTTACCGTGGACAGGGTTTGTCGGCCGGGGAGCTGTTTTTT	TRBV6-5	TRBJ2-2	TRBD1	-
CASSLVLLAGGLETQYF	TGTGCCAGCAGTTTAGTTCTGCTAGCGGGAGGTTTGGAGACCCAGTACTTC	TRBV28	TRBJ2-5	TRBD2	few
CSSRDRVSETQYF	TGCAGCTCTAGGGACAGGGTGAGCGAGACCCAGTACTTC	TRBV29-1	TRBJ2-5	TRBD1	-
CASSLPGQQETQYF	TGTGCCAGCAGTTTACCGGGACAGCAAGAGACCCAGTACTTC	TRBV12-3/TRBV12-4	TRBJ2-5	TRBD1	-
CASSQDRGRVGELFF	TGCGCCAGCAGCCAAGACAGGGGGAGGGTCGGGGAGCTGTTTTTT	TRBV4-3	TRBJ2-2	-	-
CASSQAGELFF	TGTGCCAGCAGCCAAGCCGGGGAGCTGTTTTTT	TRBV3-1	TRBJ2-2	-	many
CASSLVSSGEDEQFF	TGTGCCAGCAGCTTGGTGTCTAGCGGGGAGGATGAGCAGTTCTTC	TRBV5-5	TRBJ2-1	TRBD2	few
CASSLLIAGPKETQYF	TGTGCCAGCAGTTTACTGATAGCGGGACCAAAGGAGACCCAGTACTTC	TRBV12-3/TRBV12-4	TRBJ2-5	TRBD2	few
CASSLFEIAKNIQYF	TGTGCCAGCAGTTTATTTGAAATAGCCAAAAACATTCAGTACTTC	TRBV12-3/TRBV12-4	TRBJ2-4	-	many
CASSLASGNEQFF	TGTGCCAGCAGCTTAGCTAGTGGCAATGAGCAGTTCTTC	TRBV7-9	TRBJ2-1	-	-
CASSLGSGNYNEQFF	TGTGCCAGCAGCTTAGGTAGCGGTAACTACAATGAGCAGTTCTTC	TRBV7-9	TRBJ2-1	-	-
CASSPNGGSYEQYF	TGTGCCAGCAGTCCAAACGGCGGTTCCTACGAGCAGTACTTC	TRBV2	TRBJ2-7	-	-
CASSPLSLSDTQYF	TGTGCCAGCAGTCCCCTAAGCTTATCGGATACGCAGTATTTT	TRBV7-6	TRBJ2-3	-	-
CASSKMAQGTNEKLFF	TGTGCCAGCAGCAAAATGGCCCAGGGGACTAATGAAAAACTGTTTTTT	TRBV21-1	TRBJ1-4	-	-
CASSLRQGVHNEQFF	TGTGCCAGCAGTCTGCGGCAGGGAGTTCACAATGAGCAGTTCTTC	TRBV6-2/TRBV6-3	TRBJ2-1	-	-
CASSQDVEGEYEQYF	TGCGCCAGCAGCCAAGATGTGGAGGGAGAATACGAGCAGTACTTC	TRBV4-3	TRBJ2-7	-	-
CASRTTSSEQFF	TGTGCCAGCAGGACCACTAGTAGTGAGCAGTTCTTC	TRBV12-3/TRBV12-4	TRBJ2-1	-	-
CASSLAPGYNEQFF	TGTGCCAGCAGCTTAGCTCCGGGGTATAATGAGCAGTTCTTC	TRBV7-2	TRBJ2-1	-	few
CSAYRGETQYF	TGCAGCGCGTACAGGGGAGAGACCCAGTACTTC	TRBV29-1	TRBJ2-5	TRBD1	few
CSVKPGLAGGEQFF	TGCAGTGTTAAACCGGGACTAGCGGGAGGGGAGCAGTTCTTC	TRBV20-1	TRBJ2-1	TRBD2	-
CASSFPGTDTGELFF	TGTGCCAGCAGCTTCCCCGGGACAGACACCGGGGAGCTGTTTTTT	TRBV11-2	TRBJ2-2	TRBD1	few
CSVLGRQTGKEQYF	TGCAGCGTCCTGGGGCGGCAGACAGGCAAGGAGCAGTACTTC	TRBV29-1	TRBJ2-7	-	few
CASIFSGSNEQFF	TGTGCCAGCATTTTCAGCGGGAGCAATGAGCAGTTCTTC	TRBV25-1	TRBJ2-1	TRBD2	few
CASSLETSGNTIYF	TGTGCCAGCAGCTTAGAGACCTCTGGAAACACCATATATTTT	TRBV7-2	TRBJ1-3	-	-
CASSQDRRPGELFF	TGCGCCAGCAGCCAAGATAGGCGGCCCGGGGAGCTGTTTTTT	TRBV4-3	TRBJ2-2	-	few
CAITASGKEQFF	TGTGCCATCACGGCTAGCGGGAAGGAGCAGTTCTTC	TRBV10-3	TRBJ2-1	TRBD2	few